The T cell receptor beta chain described here comes from a study of cytomegalovirus exposure and HLA in healthy donors. Overall study results and limits: As immune exposure information, only CMV serostatus was available. The study flagged some 170 TCR beta chains as cytomegalovirus-associated. Per a later analysis, 15,000 to 20,000 TCR beta sequences showed association with HLA alleles at 0.05 false discovery rate. Common viral pathogens were later found to be apparently linked to several of the most significant clusters.

In regard to this clone: Its matching antigen is unknown.

Primers: 60 Vbeta forward and 13 Jbeta reverse. TCRdb's copy holds only in-frame clones and misses some; the assay was immunoSEQ multiplex PCR. The sample contains 150,000 to 200,000 clones, approximately 84% of which appear only once. V trimming: 5 bases; J trimming: 5 bases; junction bases outside the gene matches: 7. The CDR3 has 15 residues. The germline V gene has CDR1 SNHLY and CDR2 FYNNEI. This sequence originates from a middle-aged man in good health and CMV-seropositive. The chain recombines TRBV2 with TRBJ2-2, with TRBD2 identical over 8 bases. Material for sequencing was PBMCs. DNA for the CDR3: TGTGCCAGCAGTCAAAGCGGGAGCTGGACCGGGGAGCTGTTTTTT. It codes for CASSQSGSWTGELFF.